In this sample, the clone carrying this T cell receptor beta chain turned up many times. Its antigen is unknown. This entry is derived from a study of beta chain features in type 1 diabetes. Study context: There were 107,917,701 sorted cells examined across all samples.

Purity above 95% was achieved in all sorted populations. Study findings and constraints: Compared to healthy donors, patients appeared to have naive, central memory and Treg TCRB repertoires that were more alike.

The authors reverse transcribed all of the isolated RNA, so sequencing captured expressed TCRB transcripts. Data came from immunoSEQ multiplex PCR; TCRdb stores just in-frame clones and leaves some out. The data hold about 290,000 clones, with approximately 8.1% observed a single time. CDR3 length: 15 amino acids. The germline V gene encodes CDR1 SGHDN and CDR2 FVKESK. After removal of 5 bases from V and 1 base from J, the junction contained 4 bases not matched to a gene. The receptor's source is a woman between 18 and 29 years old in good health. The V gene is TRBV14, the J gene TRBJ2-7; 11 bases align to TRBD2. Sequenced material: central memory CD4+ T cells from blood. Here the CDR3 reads CASSGRLAGSYEQYF. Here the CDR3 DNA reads TGTGCCAGCAGCGGACGACTAGCGGGATCCTACGAGCAGTACTTC.